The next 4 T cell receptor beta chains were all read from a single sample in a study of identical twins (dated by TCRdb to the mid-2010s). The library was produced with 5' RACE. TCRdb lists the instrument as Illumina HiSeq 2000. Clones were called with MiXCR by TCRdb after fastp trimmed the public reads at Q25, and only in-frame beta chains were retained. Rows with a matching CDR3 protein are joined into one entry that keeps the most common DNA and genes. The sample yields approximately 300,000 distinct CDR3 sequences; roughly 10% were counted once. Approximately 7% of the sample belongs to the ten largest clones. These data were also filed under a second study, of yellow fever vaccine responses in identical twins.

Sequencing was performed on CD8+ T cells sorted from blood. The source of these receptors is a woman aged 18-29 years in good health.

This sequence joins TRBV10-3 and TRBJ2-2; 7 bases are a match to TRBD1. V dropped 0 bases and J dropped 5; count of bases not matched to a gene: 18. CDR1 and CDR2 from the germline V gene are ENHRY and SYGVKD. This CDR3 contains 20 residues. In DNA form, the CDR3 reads TGTGCCATCAGTGAGTCGCCCGGGACAGATGAGCTCGATGAGACCGGGGAGCTGTTTTTT. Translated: CAISESPGTDELDETGELFF.

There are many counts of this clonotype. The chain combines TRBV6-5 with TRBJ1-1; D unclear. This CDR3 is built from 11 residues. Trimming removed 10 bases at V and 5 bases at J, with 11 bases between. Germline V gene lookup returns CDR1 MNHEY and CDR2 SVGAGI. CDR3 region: CATEFGTEAFF. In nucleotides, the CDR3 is TGTGCCACCGAGTTTGGGACTGAAGCTTTCTTT.

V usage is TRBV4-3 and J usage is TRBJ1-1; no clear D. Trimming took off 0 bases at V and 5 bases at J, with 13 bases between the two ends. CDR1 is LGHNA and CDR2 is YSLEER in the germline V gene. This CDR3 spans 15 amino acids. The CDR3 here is CASSQEGIEVTEAFF. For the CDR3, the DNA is TGCGCCAGCAGCCAAGAGGGTATAGAGGTAACTGAAGCTTTCTTT.

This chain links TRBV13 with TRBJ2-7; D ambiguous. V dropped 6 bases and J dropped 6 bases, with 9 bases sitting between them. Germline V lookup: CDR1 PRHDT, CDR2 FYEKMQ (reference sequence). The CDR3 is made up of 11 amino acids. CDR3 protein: CASRGASEQYF. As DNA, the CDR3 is TGTGCCAGCAGGGGTGCGAGCGAGCAGTACTTC.